This TCR beta chain was recorded in a study of graft-versus-host responses after intestinal transplantation. Turning to the study itself: Isolated intestinal, liver-intestinal, or multivisceral transplants were what recipients had. After anti-thymocyte globulin induction, recipients took tacrolimus and steroids for around 3 years.

Of note for this clone: What it recognizes is unknown. This sample also contains other DNA sequences that code for the same CDR3.

This table comes from immunoSEQ multiplex PCR, and its TCRdb copy is limited to in-frame clones, with some not included. Among about 47,000 clones listed, over 85% were seen once. Overall study findings and caveats: Within the allografts of patients who had graft-donor T cell macrochimerism, graft-versus-host to host-versus-graft clonal ratios were high. Recipient bone marrow held GvH clones, some seen earlier in ileum or blood.

The ends were cut back, 4 bases at V and 3 bases at J, with 8 bases in the middle. CDR1 SEHNR and CDR2 FQNEAQ come from the germline V gene (reference sequence). The CDR3 sequence is 13 residues long. The chain is built from TRBV7-9 and TRBJ2-3; D gene uncertain. The specimen was PBMCs, collected around 330 days after intestinal transplant. This sequence was found in a human patient who received an intestinal transplant, so some T cells may come from the graft donor. CDR3 loop: CASSYRGTDTQYF. In DNA, the CDR3 is TGTGCCAGCAGCTATAGAGGTACAGATACGCAGTATTTT.